This T cell receptor (beta chain) emerged from a study of blood T cell repertoires in COVID-19 (dated by TCRdb to the early 2020s). Regarding the study in general: The collaborator samples originated in the United States, Italy and Spain and spanned the acute and convalescent phases of COVID-19. The samples were drawn from the first 160 participants of the ongoing ImmuneRACE study and from 950 to 1,500 subjects provided by 6 global collaborators. The material from the prospective study consisted of cDNA or gDNA derived from T cells, B-cell-depleted T cells, or PBMCs. Nearly every sample came with metadata listing a de-identified subject ID, COVID-19 status, age in years and sex. Where available, HLA class I and class II types were obtained from metadata supplied by the sample provider rather than from assay-based typing. The repertoires were made available in a free public database intended to serve as a resource for research on the immune response to SARS-CoV-2. The dataset comprised deeply sampled blood TCRbeta repertoires from subjects exposed to, actively infected with, or recovered from COVID-19.

The immunoSEQ Assay, a bias-controlled multiplex PCR, was used to amplify TCRbeta CDR3 regions from genomic DNA. The study's processing was this. Within the assay, amplification of reference gene primers was used to estimate how many nucleated cells each sample contained. Sequence reads were collapsed and filtered to measure the absolute abundance of every unique TCRbeta CDR3 rearrangement. For each sample, productive Simpson clonality was calculated by taking the square root of Simpson's diversity index across productive rearrangements. The source is immuneACCESS, and TCRdb retained only in-frame sequences with V and J called. Part of the clones is not carried over; for the studies checked, unresolved V genes explain less than half of this, and the remainder is unexplained. The V and J calls and the clone size are those of that table, but D and trimming were determined from the DNA. The sample profile shows 150,000 or so clones; around 81% of them were found once. Approximately 9.9% of the sample is taken by the ten largest.

Each collaborating institution followed its own protocols to collect whole blood in K2EDTA tubes. For TCRbeta analysis, collaborator samples were shipped as frozen whole blood, as isolated PBMCs, or as DNA extracted from either sample type. Study-level results and caveats: Clinical and demographic metadata were provided uncurated, with the amount varying by source and participant.

This clone appeared a few times. Its antigen remains unidentified. Base qualities were left out, and no much larger clone turns up one base away. The clonotype originates from a man aged 60 to 75 with active or convalescent COVID-19. Sequencing was performed on peripheral blood.

The CDR3 reads as follows: CASSQDINQPQHF. At the DNA level, the sequence is TGTGCCAGCAGCCAAGACATTAATCAGCCCCAGCATTTT. The rearranged chain carries TRBV3-1 (or the pseudogene TRBV3-2) and TRBJ1-5; no D gene call is confident. From the germline V gene (reference sequence), CDR1 is LGHDT and CDR2 is YNNKEL. The CDR3 numbers 13 residues from cysteine through phenylalanine. Of the read, only the CDR3 DNA is kept; its 39 bases are in frame from base 1. V lost 0 bases and J lost 4 bases; the stretch between them is 4 bases long.